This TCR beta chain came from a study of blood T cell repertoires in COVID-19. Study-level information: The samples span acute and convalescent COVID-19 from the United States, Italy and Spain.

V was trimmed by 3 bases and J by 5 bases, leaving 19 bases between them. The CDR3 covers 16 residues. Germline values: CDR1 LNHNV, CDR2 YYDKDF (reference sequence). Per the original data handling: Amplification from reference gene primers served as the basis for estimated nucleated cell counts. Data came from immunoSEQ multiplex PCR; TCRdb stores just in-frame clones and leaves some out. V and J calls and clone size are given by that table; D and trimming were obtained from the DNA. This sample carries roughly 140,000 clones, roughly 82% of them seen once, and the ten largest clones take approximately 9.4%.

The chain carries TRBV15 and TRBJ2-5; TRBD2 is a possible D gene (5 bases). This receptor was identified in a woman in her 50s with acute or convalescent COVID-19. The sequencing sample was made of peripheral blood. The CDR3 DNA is TGTGCCACCAGCAGGGAGCCCCTGCGGGCCCGGGAGACCCAGTACTTC. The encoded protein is CATSREPLRARETQYF. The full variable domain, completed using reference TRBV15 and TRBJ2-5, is DAMVIQNPRYQVTQFGKPVTLSCSQTLNHNVMYWYQQKSSQAPKLLFHYYDKDFNNEADTPDNFQSRRPNTSFCFLDIRSPGLGDTAMYLCATSREPLRARETQYFGPGTRLLVL.